This paragraph covers one T cell receptor beta chain sequence. The data derive from a study of blood T cell repertoires in COVID-19. Across the study: Sample material is recorded as cDNA or gDNA derived from T cells, B-cell-depleted T cells, or PBMCs.

This CDR3 is 13 amino acids long. Deletions cut 3 bases from V and 6 bases from J, with 8 bases between. Authors' methods: Amplifying reference gene primers gave estimates of nucleated cell counts. Profiled with immunoSEQ multiplex PCR; TCRdb holds only in-frame clones, not every one. The V and J calls and clone size were taken over from that table, and D and trimming were inferred from the DNA. The sample shows fewer than 80,000 clones, around 84% of them seen only once. This sequence originates from a man between 70 and 80 years old with acute or convalescent COVID-19. Sequencing input: peripheral blood. The chain employs TRBV12-3 or TRBV12-4 and TRBJ2-2, with D possibly being TRBD2 (6 bases). As DNA, the CDR3 is TGTGCCAGCAGTTTGTGGGGGGCCGGGGAGCTGTTTTTT. Protein product: CASSLWGAGELFF.